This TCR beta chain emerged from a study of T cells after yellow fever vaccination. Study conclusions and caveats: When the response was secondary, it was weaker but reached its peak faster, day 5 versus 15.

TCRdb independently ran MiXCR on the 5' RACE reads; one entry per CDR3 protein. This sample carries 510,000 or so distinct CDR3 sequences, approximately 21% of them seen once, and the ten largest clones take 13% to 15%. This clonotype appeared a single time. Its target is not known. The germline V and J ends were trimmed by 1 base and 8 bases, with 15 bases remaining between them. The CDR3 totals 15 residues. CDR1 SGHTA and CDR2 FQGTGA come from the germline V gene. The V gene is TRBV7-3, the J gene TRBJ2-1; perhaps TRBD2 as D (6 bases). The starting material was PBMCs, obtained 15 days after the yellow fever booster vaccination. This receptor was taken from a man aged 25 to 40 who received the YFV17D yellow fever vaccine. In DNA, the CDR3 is TGTGCCAGCAGCTTAATGGGGTCGACTAGTCATGAGCAGTTCTTC. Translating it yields CASSLMGSTSHEQFF.